Listed here are 23 T cell receptor beta chains from one sample, sequenced in a study of blood T cell repertoires in COVID-19. This table comes from immunoSEQ multiplex PCR, and its TCRdb copy is limited to in-frame clones, with some not included. The repertoire holds fewer than 350,000 clones, about 86% seen once, with around 4% in the top ten. The sample consisted of PBMCs or T cells enriched from blood (not recorded which). All receptors come from a woman between 35 and 50 years old with acute COVID-19.

The gene calls are TRBV19 and TRBJ1-2; 9 bases line up with TRBD1. Unmatched junction bases numbered 5, after V lost 5 bases and J lost 4 bases. Germline V gene lookup returns CDR1 LNHDA and CDR2 SQIVND (reference sequence). The CDR3 covers 14 residues. CDR3 amino acids: CASSRTGEIYGYTF. The CDR3 nucleotides read TGTGCCAGTAGTCGGACAGGGGAGATCTATGGCTACACCTTC.

This chain connects TRBV11-2 to TRBJ2-7; TRBD2 agrees at 8 bases. The germline CDR1 and CDR2 sequences are SGHAT and FQNNGV. This CDR3 has 15 amino acids. The junction had 8 bases not matched to a gene; V was cut back by 1 base and J by 6 bases. CDR3 nucleotides: TGTGCCAGCAGCTTAGTCGGTTTAGCGGGAAGCGAGCAGTACTTC. Translation gives CASSLVGLAGSEQYF.

The CDR3 loop is CASSRGGSSYEQYF. CDR3 nucleotides: TGTGCCAGCAGCCGGGGGGGCAGTTCCTACGAGCAGTACTTC. This chain uses TRBV11-3 with TRBJ2-7; 8 nucleotides line up with TRBD2. This CDR3 spans 14 amino acids. Germline CDR1 is SGHNT and CDR2 is YENEEA. Trimming removed 5 bases from V and 1 base from J; junction bases left unmatched: 4.

This chain connects TRBV7-2 to TRBJ1-1; TRBD1 agrees at 7 bases. CDR3 length: 15 residues. Germline assignment: CDR1 SGHTA and CDR2 FQGNSA. V shed 5 bases and J 1 base; nucleotides not matched to a gene: 7. The chain's CDR3 is CASSPQTGRNTEAFF. CDR3 nucleotide sequence: TGTGCCAGCAGCCCACAGACAGGGAGGAACACTGAAGCTTTCTTT.

The gene calls are TRBV9 and TRBJ1-4; D not resolved. The V gene's germline CDR1 is SGDLS and CDR2 YYNGEE. This CDR3 is built from 16 residues. V was clipped by 0 bases and J by 1 base, with 10 bases between them. The CDR3, as DNA: TGTGCCAGCAGCGTAGATGCGCAGGAAACTAATGAAAAACTGTTTTTT. The encoded protein is CASSVDAQETNEKLFF.

The V gene is TRBV6-5, the J gene TRBJ2-4; possibly TRBD2 for D (6 bases). CDR1 MNHEY and CDR2 SVGAGI come from the germline V gene. The CDR3 runs 16 residues. With 2 bases removed from V and 5 bases from J, the gap between germline ends came to 16 bases. DNA for the CDR3: TGTGCCAGCAGTTACGGGGACTCCGTGGGGGAAAACATTCAGTACTTC. Protein product: CASSYGDSVGENIQYF.

The V and J genes are TRBV7-2 and TRBJ2-3; TRBD2 agrees at 12 bases. Germline loops: CDR1 SGHTA, CDR2 FQGNSA. V lost 7 bases to trimming and J lost 3 bases; unmatched junction nucleotides: 8. CDR3 length: 16 amino acids. The DNA for the CDR3 is TGTGCCAGCACCACAACAGGACTAGCGGGAACAGATACGCAGTATTTT. Translation gives CASTTTGLAGTDTQYF.

This clone was detected only a few times. The chain has TRBV6-2 or TRBV6-3 and TRBJ1-6; D might be TRBD1 (5 bases). The V end was cut by 5 bases, the J end by 5 bases, with 10 bases between. Germline CDR1 is MNHEY and CDR2 is SVGEGT. CDR3 size: 14 residues. The DNA for the CDR3 is TGTGCCAGCAGTGCCGACAGTAATAATTCACCCCTCCACTTT. Translated, it gives CASSADSNNSPLHF.

The chain carries TRBV5-6 and TRBJ2-1, with 7 bases that match TRBD2. Trimming removed 4 bases from V and 0 bases from J; junction bases left unmatched: 4. The CDR3 consists of 15 residues. Germline-derived CDR1 and CDR2 are SGHDT and YYEEEE. This CDR3 reads CASSRLADSYNEQFF. The CDR3 DNA is TGTGCCAGCAGCCGTCTAGCGGACTCCTACAATGAGCAGTTCTTC.

CDR3 DNA: TGTGCCAGCAGTTTAGGGACTAGCGGGGGCCCAGTTGGGGAGCTGTTTTTT. Encoded protein: CASSLGTSGGPVGELFF. The chain employs TRBV27 and TRBJ2-2, with 14 bases identical to TRBD2. Trimming removed 2 bases from V and 8 bases from J; junction bases left unmatched: 7. This CDR3 region has 17 residues. Germline CDR1 is MNHEY and CDR2 is SMNVEV (reference sequence).

The chain carries TRBV2 and TRBJ1-2; weak D call: TRBD1 (6 bases). CDR3 length: 17 residues. The V gene's germline CDR1 is SNHLY and CDR2 FYNNEI. Trimming cost V 4 bases and J 2 bases, with 20 bases left between them. CDR3 bases: TGTGCCAGCAGTGTAGTCCCCGGACAGCGAAACAACTATGGCTACACCTTC. This translates into CASSVVPGQRNNYGYTF.

This clone was counted once. The chain links TRBV9 to TRBJ2-3, with 8 bases fitting TRBD2. After removal of 0 bases from V and 2 bases from J, the junction contained 5 bases not matched to a gene. From germline, CDR1 is SGDLS and CDR2 YYNGEE. This CDR3 contains 16 residues. CDR3 amino acids: CASSVGYSGITDTQYF. The CDR3 DNA is TGTGCCAGCAGCGTAGGTTATAGCGGGATCACAGATACGCAGTATTTT.

The CDR3 loop reads CASSQRGVPQDTQYF. DNA for the CDR3: TGTGCCAGCAGCCAAAGGGGTGTGCCCCAAGATACGCAGTATTTT. The chain joins TRBV7-2 to TRBJ2-3, with D possibly TRBD1 on 5 matching bases. Trimming cost V 5 bases and J 5 bases, with 17 bases left between them. Germline V gives CDR1 SGHTA, CDR2 FQGNSA. The CDR3 length is 15 residues.

This clone has more than one count but fewer than ten. CDR3 sequence (DNA): TGCGCCAGCAGCTTGGAACAGGGCACTAATGAAAAACTGTTTTTT. Protein: CASSLEQGTNEKLFF. This chain joins TRBV5-1 and TRBJ1-4, with D possibly matching TRBD1 (6 bases). CDR1 SGHRS and CDR2 YFSETQ come from the germline V gene. This CDR3 has 15 residues. The V gene lost 0 bases and the J gene lost 2 bases, with 8 bases spanning the gap.

The CDR3, as DNA: TGTGCCAGTAGTCTACAGGGTACGGGAAACACCATATATTTT. Translating gives CASSLQGTGNTIYF. The gene calls are TRBV19 and TRBJ1-3; a possible D gene is TRBD1 (6 bases). V was shortened by 5 bases and J by 4 bases, with 12 bases between the two germline ends. Per the germline V gene, CDR1 is LNHDA and CDR2 is SQIVND (reference sequence). The CDR3 is made up of 14 amino acids.

This clone appeared a few times. V usage is TRBV16 and J usage is TRBJ1-5, with a possible D match to TRBD1 (5 bases). This CDR3 has 15 residues. The V gene lost 2 bases and the J gene lost 2 bases, with 10 bases spanning the gap. CDR1 and CDR2 (germline): KGHSY, FQNENV. CDR3 loop: CASSQRTFGNQPQHF. Written as DNA, the CDR3 is TGTGCCAGCAGCCAAAGGACATTCGGCAATCAGCCCCAGCATTTT.

V usage is TRBV4-3 and J usage is TRBJ1-1; 11 nucleotides line up with TRBD1. The V gene's germline CDR1 is LGHNA and CDR2 YSLEER. This CDR3 has 14 residues. The junction had 4 bases not matched to a gene; V was cut back by 6 bases and J by 4 bases. This CDR3 reads CASRDRGQTTEAFF. CDR3 bases: TGCGCCAGCAGGGACAGGGGGCAGACCACTGAAGCTTTCTTT.

This clone was seen more than once but under ten times. The chain joins TRBV5-1 to TRBJ2-7, with 8 bases identical to TRBD1. Germline CDR1 SGHRS, CDR2 YFSETQ. The CDR3 spans 16 residues. After removal of 4 bases from V and 0 bases from J, the junction contained 9 bases not matched to a gene. The CDR3 loop reads CASSRMDRVSSYEQYF. CDR3 DNA sequence: TGCGCCAGCAGCAGAATGGACAGGGTAAGCTCCTACGAGCAGTACTTC.

CDR3 sequence (DNA): TGTGCCAGCAGCCCGGGTGTATCCCCTATCTACGAGCAGTACTTC. Amino acid sequence: CASSPGVSPIYEQYF. The chain links TRBV7-2 to TRBJ2-7; D not resolved. This CDR3 comprises 15 residues. CDR1 SGHTA and CDR2 FQGNSA come from the germline V gene. V lost 5 bases, J lost 3 bases, and 17 bases lay in between.

The rearrangement joins TRBV10-3 to TRBJ1-1; D unclear. The CDR3 length is 12 residues. The V gene lost 10 bases and the J gene lost 2 bases, with 11 bases spanning the gap. CDR1 is ENHRY, CDR2 SYGVKD, per germline. CDR3 region: CATQPGNTEAFF. The CDR3 DNA reads as TGTGCCACCCAACCGGGAAACACTGAAGCTTTCTTT.

The chain recombines TRBV21-1 with TRBJ2-1; the D call TRBD2 from the table was never checked on the DNA. TRBV21-1 counts as a pseudogene. The CDR3 is 17 residues long. The DNA for the CDR3 is TGTGCCAGCAGCAAATGGTCTGGGAGTCTTTTTTGCAATGAGCAGTTCTTC. This codes for CASSKWSGSLFCNEQFF.

The CDR3 DNA reads as TGTGCCAGCAGCTTGGAGATTCTGGGGCCCCCCAGAGAGCAGTACTTC. This translates into CASSLEILGPPREQYF. The chain uses TRBV5-4 and TRBJ2-7; possibly TRBD1 for D (5 bases). Germline V gene lookup returns CDR1 SGHNT and CDR2 YYREEE (reference sequence). Trimming shortened V by 0 bases and J by 7 bases, and 20 bases separated the two germline ends. The CDR3 has 16 amino acids.

V is TRBV10-3 and J is TRBJ2-7; TRBD1 is a possible D gene (5 bases). The V end lost 0 bases, the J end lost 0 bases, and 12 bases lay between the germline ends. Germline CDR1 ENHRY, CDR2 SYGVKD. The CDR3 runs 16 residues. CDR3 region: CAISESRWQGSYEQYF. The DNA for the CDR3 is TGTGCCATCAGTGAGTCGAGGTGGCAGGGCTCCTACGAGCAGTACTTC.